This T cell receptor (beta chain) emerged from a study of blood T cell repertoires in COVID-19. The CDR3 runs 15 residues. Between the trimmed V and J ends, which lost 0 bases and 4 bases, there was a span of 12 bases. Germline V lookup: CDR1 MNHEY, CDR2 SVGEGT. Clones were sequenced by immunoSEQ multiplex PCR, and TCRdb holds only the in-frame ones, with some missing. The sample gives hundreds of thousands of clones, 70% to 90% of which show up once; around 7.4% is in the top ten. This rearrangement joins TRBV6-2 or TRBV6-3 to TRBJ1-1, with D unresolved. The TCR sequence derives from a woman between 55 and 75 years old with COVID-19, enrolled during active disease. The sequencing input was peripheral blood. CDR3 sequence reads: CASSYSSVSLTEAFF. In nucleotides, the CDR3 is TGTGCCAGCAGTTACTCGTCCGTCAGTCTCACTGAAGCTTTCTTT.